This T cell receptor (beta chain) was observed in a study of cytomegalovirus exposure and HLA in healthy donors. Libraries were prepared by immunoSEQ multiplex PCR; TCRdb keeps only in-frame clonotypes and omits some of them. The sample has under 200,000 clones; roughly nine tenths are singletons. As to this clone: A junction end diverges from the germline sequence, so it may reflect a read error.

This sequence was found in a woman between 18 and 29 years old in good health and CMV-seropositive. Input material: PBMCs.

CDR3 protein: CVSSQEIVTSGDSYEQYF. CDR3 coding DNA: TGCGTCAGCAGCCAAGAGATCGTGACTAGCGGAGACTCCTACGAGCAGTACTTC. The chain joins TRBV4-3 to TRBJ2-7, with 9 bases lining up with TRBD2. The CDR3 has 18 residues. The germline gives CDR1 LGHNA, CDR2 YSLEER.